The subject of this entry is one T cell receptor (beta chain). The data derive from a study of technical replicates of blood from a few donors. Trimming cost V 3 bases and J 1 base, with 3 bases left between them. The V gene's germline CDR1 is SGHVS and CDR2 FQNEAQ. The CDR3 covers 12 residues. Method: immunoSEQ multiplex PCR; TCRdb's copy keeps in-frame clones and lacks some. The data contain 65,000 to 95,000 clones, roughly 93% of them singletons. This receptor was taken from a human donor in good health. The genes are TRBV7-8 and TRBJ1-1; D gene ambiguous. The sample consisted of T cells isolated from PBMCs. For the CDR3, the DNA is TGTGCCAGCAGCTTCCAGAACACTGAAGCTTTCTTT. It codes for CASSFQNTEAFF.